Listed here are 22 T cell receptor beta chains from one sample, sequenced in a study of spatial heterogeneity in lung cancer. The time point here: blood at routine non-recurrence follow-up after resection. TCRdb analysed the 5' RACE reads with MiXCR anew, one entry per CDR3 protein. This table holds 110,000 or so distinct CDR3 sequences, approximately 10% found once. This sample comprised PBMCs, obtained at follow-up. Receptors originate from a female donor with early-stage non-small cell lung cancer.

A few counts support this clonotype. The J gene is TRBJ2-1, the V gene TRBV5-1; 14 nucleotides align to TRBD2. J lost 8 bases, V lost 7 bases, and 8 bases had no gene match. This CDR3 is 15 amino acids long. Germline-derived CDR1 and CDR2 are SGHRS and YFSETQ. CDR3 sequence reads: CASVLTSGRADEQFF. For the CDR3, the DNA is TGCGCCAGCGTCCTGACTAGCGGGAGGGCCGATGAGCAGTTCTTC. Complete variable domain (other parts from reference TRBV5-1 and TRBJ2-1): KAGVTQTPRYLIKTRGQQVTLSCSPISGHRSVSWYQQTPGQGLQFLFEYFSETQRNKGNFPGRFSGRQFSNSRSEMNVSTLELGDSALYLCASVLTSGRADEQFFGPGTRLTVL.

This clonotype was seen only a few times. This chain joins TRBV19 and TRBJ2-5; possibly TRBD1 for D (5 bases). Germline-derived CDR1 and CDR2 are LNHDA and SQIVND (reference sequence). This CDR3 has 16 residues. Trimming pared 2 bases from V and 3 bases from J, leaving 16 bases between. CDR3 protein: CASSISQGPPKETQYF. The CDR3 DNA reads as TGTGCCAGTAGTATAAGCCAGGGCCCCCCCAAAGAGACCCAGTACTTC. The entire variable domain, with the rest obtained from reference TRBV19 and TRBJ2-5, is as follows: DGGITQSPKYLFRKEGQNVTLSCEQNLNHDAMYWYRQDPGQGLRLIYYSQIVNDFQKGDIAEGYSVSREKKESFPLTVTSAQKNPTAFYLCASSISQGPPKETQYFGPGTRLLVL.

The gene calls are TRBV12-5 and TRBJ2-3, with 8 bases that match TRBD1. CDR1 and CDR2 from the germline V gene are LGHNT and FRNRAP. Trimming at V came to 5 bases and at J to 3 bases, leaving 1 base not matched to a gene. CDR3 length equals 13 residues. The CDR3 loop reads CASGRQGTDTQYF. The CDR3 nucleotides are TGTGCTAGTGGTCGACAGGGGACAGATACGCAGTATTTT.

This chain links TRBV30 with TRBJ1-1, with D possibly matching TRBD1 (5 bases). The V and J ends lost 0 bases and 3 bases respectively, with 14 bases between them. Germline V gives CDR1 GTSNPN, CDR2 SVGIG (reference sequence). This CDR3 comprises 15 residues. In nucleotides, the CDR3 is TGTGCCTGGAGTGTTATAAGGAGGGGTGACACTGAAGCTTTCTTT. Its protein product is CAWSVIRRGDTEAFF.

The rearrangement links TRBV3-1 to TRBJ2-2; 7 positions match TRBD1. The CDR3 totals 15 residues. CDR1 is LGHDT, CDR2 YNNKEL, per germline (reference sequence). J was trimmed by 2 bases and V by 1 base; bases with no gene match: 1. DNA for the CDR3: TGTGCCAGCAGCCAAGGACAGGGAAACACCGGGGAGCTGTTTTTT. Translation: CASSQGQGNTGELFF.

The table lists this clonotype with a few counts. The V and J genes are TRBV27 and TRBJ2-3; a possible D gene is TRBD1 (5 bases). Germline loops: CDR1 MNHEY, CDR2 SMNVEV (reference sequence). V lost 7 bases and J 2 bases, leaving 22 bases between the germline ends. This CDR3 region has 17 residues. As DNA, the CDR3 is TGTGCCAGCACTTACCGGTTGGGTAGGGGTCTCACAGATACGCAGTATTTT. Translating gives CASTYRLGRGLTDTQYF.

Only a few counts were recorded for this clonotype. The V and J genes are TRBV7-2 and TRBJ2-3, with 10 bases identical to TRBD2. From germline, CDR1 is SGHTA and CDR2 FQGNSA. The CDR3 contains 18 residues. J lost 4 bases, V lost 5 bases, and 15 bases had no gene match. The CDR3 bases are TGTGCCAGCAGCCTCAGGACCCTAGCGGGAGAGACATCAGATACGCAGTATTTT. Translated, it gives CASSLRTLAGETSDTQYF.

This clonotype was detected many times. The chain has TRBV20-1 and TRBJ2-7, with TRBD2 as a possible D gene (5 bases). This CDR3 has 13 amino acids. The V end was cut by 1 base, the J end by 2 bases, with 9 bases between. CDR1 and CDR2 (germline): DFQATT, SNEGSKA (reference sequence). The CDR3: CSARVPGTYEQYF. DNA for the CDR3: TGCAGTGCTAGAGTTCCGGGGACCTACGAGCAGTACTTC.

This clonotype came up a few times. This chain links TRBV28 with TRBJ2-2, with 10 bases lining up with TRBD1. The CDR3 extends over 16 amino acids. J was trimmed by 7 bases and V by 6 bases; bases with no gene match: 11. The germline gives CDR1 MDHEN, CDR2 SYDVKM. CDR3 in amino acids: CASSSTGTGVVGELFF. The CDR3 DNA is TGTGCCAGCAGCTCCACCGGGACAGGGGTCGTCGGGGAGCTGTTTTTT.

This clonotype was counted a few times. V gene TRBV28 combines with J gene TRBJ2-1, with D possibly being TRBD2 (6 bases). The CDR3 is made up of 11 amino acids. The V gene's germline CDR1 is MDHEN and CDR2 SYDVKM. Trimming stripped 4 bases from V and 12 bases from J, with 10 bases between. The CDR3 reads CASSSGGWQFF. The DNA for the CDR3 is TGTGCCAGCAGTTCCGGAGGGTGGCAGTTCTTC.

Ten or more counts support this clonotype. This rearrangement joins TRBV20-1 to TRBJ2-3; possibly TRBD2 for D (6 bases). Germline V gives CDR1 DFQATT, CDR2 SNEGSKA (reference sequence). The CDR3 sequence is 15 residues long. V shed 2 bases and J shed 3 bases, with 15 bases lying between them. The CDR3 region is CSARPSRGVTDTQYF. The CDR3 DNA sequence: TGCAGTGCTAGACCCTCTCGCGGGGTTACAGATACGCAGTATTTT.

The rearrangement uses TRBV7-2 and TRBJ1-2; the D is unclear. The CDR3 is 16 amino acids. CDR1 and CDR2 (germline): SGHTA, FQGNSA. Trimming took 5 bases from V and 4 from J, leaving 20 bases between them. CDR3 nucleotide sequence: TGTGCCAGCAGCGCGGATATTAATCTGGGCCGCTATGGCTACACCTTC. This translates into CASSADINLGRYGYTF.

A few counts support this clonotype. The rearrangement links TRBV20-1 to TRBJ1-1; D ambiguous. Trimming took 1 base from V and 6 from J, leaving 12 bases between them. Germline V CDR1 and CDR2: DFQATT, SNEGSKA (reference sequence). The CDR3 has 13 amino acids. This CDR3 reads CSARVPGEAEAFF. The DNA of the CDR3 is TGCAGTGCTAGAGTGCCAGGCGAGGCTGAAGCTTTCTTT.

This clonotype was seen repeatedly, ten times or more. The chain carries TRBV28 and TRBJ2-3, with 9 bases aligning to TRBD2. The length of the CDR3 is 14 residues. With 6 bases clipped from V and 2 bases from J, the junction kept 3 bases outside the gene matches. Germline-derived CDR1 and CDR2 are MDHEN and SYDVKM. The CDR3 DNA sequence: TGTGCCAGCAGCCTGGGACTAGCCACAGATACGCAGTATTTT. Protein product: CASSLGLATDTQYF.

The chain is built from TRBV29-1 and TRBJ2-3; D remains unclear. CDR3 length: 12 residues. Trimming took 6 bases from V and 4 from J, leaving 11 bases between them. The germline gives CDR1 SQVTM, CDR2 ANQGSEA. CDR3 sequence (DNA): TGCAGCGTCGCCGAGAGCGCAGATACGCAGTATTTT. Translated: CSVAESADTQYF.

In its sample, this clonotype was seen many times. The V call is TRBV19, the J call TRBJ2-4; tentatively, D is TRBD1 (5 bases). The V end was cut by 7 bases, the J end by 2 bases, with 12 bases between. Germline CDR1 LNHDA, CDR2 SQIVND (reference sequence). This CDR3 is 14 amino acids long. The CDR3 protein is CASTKGFTKNIQYF. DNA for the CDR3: TGTGCCAGTACTAAGGGGTTCACCAAAAACATTCAGTACTTC.

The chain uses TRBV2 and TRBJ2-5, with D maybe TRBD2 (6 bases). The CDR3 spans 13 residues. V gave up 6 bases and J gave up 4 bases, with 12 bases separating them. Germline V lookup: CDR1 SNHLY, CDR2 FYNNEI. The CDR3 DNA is TGTGCCAGCAGGGAGGGGCCGCGAGAGACCCAGTACTTC. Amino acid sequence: CASREGPRETQYF.

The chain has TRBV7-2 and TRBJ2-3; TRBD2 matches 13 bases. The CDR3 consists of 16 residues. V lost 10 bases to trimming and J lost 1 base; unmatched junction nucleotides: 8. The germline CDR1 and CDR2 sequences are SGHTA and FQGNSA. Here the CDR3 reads CATALAGGPGTDTQYF. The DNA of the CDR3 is TGTGCCACTGCACTAGCGGGAGGGCCCGGCACAGATACGCAGTATTTT.

CDR3 sequence reads: CASSRASGGDQPQHF. CDR3 nucleotide sequence: TGTGCCAGCAGCAGGGCTTCTGGGGGCGATCAGCCCCAGCATTTT. This chain uses TRBV12-3 or TRBV12-4 with TRBJ1-5, with a tentative D call TRBD1 (6 bases). With 6 bases removed from V and 5 bases from J, the gap between germline ends came to 17 bases. This CDR3 has 15 amino acids.

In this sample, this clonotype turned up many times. Here the CDR3 reads CASSSPTSRFAEQYF. CDR3 sequence (DNA): TGTGCCAGCAGTTCCCCGACTAGCAGGTTTGCCGAGCAGTACTTC. The chain is built from TRBV28 and TRBJ2-7; TRBD2 matches 7 bases. The V segment lost 4 bases and the J segment 6 bases; nucleotides outside the gene matches: 12. CDR1 is MDHEN, CDR2 SYDVKM, per germline. This CDR3 is built from 15 residues.

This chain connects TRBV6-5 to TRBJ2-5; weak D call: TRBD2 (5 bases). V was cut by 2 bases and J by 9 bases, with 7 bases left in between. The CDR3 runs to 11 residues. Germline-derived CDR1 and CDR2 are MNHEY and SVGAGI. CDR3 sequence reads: CASSYGESQYF. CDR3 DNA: TGTGCCAGCAGTTACGGGGAGTCCCAGTACTTC.

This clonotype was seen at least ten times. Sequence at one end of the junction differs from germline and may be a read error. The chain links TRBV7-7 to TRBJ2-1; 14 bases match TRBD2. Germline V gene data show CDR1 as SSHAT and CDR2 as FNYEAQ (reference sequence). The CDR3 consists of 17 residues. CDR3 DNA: TGTGCTAGCAGCTTAGGGGGACTAGCGGGAGCTCAGTATGAGCAGTTCTTC. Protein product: CASSLGGLAGAQYEQFF.